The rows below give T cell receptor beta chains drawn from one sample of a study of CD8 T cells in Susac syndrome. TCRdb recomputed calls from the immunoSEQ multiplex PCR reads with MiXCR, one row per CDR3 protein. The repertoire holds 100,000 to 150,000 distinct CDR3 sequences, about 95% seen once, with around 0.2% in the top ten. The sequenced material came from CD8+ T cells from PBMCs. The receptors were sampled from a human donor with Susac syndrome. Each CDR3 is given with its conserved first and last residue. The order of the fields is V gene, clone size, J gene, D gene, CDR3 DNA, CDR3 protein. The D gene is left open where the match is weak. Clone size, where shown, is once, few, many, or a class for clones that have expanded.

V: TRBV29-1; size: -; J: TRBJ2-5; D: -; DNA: TGCAGCGTTGAAGTTGGGCAACCTCGAGGGGAGACCCAGTACTTC; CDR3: CSVEVGQPRGETQYF
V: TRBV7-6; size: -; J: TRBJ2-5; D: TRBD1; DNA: TGTGCCAGCAGCTTAGGACAGGGTGGATTAGAGACCCAGTACTTC; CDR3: CASSLGQGGLETQYF
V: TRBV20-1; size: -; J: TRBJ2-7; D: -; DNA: TGCAGTGCTAGAGATGGCGGTAGGGGGTCCCACTCCTACGAGCAGTACTTC; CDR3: CSARDGGRGSHSYEQYF
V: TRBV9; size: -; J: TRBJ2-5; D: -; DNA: TGTGCCAGCAGCCTCACGGTCCAAGAGACCCAGTACTTC; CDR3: CASSLTVQETQYF
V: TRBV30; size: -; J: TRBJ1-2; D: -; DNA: TGTGCCTGCGCGGGAAACTATGGCTACACCTTC; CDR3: CACAGNYGYTF
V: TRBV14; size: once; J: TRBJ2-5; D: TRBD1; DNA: TGTGCCAGCAGCCAAGAGATGGCAGGGGGCTACCGTAAAGAGACCCAGTACTTC; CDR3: CASSQEMAGGYRKETQYF
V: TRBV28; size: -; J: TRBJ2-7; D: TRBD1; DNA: TGTGCCAGCAGCACCGGGACAGGGGCCCTCTACGAGCAGTACTTC; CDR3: CASSTGTGALYEQYF
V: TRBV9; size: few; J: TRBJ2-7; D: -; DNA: TGTGCCAGCAGCGTAGGGGGCAGCCCGGCGGACGAGCAGTACTTC; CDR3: CASSVGGSPADEQYF
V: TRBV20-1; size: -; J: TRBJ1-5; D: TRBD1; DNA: TGCAGTGCCAGGCCGGAGGGGGCAGTTCTAAGCAATCAGCCCCAGCATTTT; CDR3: CSARPEGAVLSNQPQHF
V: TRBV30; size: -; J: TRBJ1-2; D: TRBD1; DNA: TGTGCCTGGACTGGTACAGGGGGCGATGGCTACACCTTC; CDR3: CAWTGTGGDGYTF
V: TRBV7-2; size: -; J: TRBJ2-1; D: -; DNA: TGTGCCAGCAGCTTGGGAGTAGCCAAGTACAATGAGCAGTTCTTC; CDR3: CASSLGVAKYNEQFF
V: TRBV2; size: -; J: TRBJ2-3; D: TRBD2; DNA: TGTGCCAGCAGTGAATCGGCGGCTAGCGGGGGTTCGAAAGATACGCAGTATTTT; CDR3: CASSESAASGGSKDTQYF
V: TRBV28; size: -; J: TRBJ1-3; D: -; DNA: TGTGCCAGCAGACAGACAAGGGAGAACACCATATATTTT; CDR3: CASRQTRENTIYF
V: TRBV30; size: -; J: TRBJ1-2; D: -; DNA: TGTGCCTGGAGTGGAGGGACACAAGGGAACTATGGCTACACCTTC; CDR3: CAWSGGTQGNYGYTF
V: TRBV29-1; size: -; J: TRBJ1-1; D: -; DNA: TGCAGCGTCACGACGAACACTGAAGCTTTCTTT; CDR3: CSVTTNTEAFF
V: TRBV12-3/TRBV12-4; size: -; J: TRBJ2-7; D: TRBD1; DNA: TGTGCCAGCAGTAAACAGGGGTTATCCGAGCAGTACTTC; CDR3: CASSKQGLSEQYF
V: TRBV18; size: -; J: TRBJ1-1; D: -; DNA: TGTGCCAGCTCACCACGGGGGGAGAACACTGAAGCTTTCTTT; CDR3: CASSPRGENTEAFF
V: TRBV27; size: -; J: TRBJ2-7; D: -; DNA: TGTGCCAGCAGTTGGGCTCCAACCCCCTACGAGCAGTACTTC; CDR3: CASSWAPTPYEQYF
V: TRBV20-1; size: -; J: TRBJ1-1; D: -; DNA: TGCAGTGCTACTACAGGGTGGGGCACTGAAGCTTTCTTT; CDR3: CSATTGWGTEAFF
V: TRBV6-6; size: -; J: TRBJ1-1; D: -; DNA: TGTGCCAGCAGGGACCGGGGGAGGAACACTGAAGCTTTCTTT; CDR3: CASRDRGRNTEAFF
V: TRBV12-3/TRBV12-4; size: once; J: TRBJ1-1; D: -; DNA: TGTGCCAGCAGGACTCCGACGATGAACACTGAAGCTTTCTTT; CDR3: CASRTPTMNTEAFF
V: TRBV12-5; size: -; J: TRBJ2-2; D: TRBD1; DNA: TGTGCTAGTGGGCGACAGGGCGATACCGGGGAGCTGTTTTTT; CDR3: CASGRQGDTGELFF